One and the same sample provided the 5 T cell receptor beta chains below, sequenced in a study of T-cell reconstitution after alpha-beta-depleted transplantation in children. Researchers prepared the TCRbeta library using unique molecular identifiers, the study reports. TCRdb reprocessed the PCR reads via MiXCR and lists one record per CDR3 protein. The sample lists 98,000 or so distinct CDR3 sequences; about 6.4% were seen once. The sequencing used PBMCs, mostly from graft donor cells, collected 360 days after TCRalphabeta/CD19-depleted stem cell transplant. The receptors shown here come from a male patient between 2 and 15 years old who had a stem cell transplant for acute lymphoblastic leukemia, so the T cells may come from the graft donor.

This clonotype was recorded many times. The chain is built from TRBV10-3 and TRBJ2-2, with D possibly TRBD1 on 5 matching bases. This CDR3 is 13 amino acids long. Trimming took off 7 bases at V and 1 base at J, with 7 bases between the two ends. Per the germline V gene, CDR1 is ENHRY and CDR2 is SYGVKD. This chain's CDR3 is CAITRENTGELFF. The CDR3 region has the DNA TGTGCCATCACCAGGGAGAACACCGGGGAGCTGTTTTTT.

This clonotype was detected only a few times. The rearrangement uses TRBV4-1 and TRBJ2-4; D is undetermined. Trimming removed 2 bases at V and 0 bases at J, with 11 bases between. Germline V CDR1 and CDR2: MGHRA, YSYEKL. CDR3 length: 16 residues. As DNA, the CDR3 is TGCGCCAGCAGCCAAAAGGCCGCTTTAGCCAAAAACATTCAGTACTTC. It encodes CASSQKAALAKNIQYF.

A few counts support this clonotype. This chain links TRBV5-5 with TRBJ2-7, with D perhaps matching TRBD1 (6 bases). Trimming took off 5 bases at V and 5 bases at J, with 26 bases between the two ends. CDR3 size: 17 residues. Germline-derived CDR1 and CDR2 are SGHKS and YYEKEE (reference sequence). Here the CDR3 DNA reads TGTGCCAGCAGACATTATCGTAAGGGGGACGGAGTAGACGAGCAGTACTTC. It specifies CASRHYRKGDGVDEQYF.

This clonotype was seen a handful of times. The gene calls are TRBV7-9 and TRBJ2-7, with D maybe TRBD1 (6 bases). Germline values: CDR1 SEHNR, CDR2 FQNEAQ (reference sequence). The CDR3 spans 13 residues. The V end lost 9 bases, the J end lost 2 bases, and 14 bases lay between the germline ends. This chain's CDR3 is CASIPRDTYEQYF. The DNA for the CDR3 is TGTGCCAGTATCCCTCGGGACACCTACGAGCAGTACTTC. The complete variable domain, with remaining parts taken from reference TRBV7-9 and TRBJ2-7, reads DTGVSQNPRHKITKRGQNVTFRCDPISEHNRLYWYRQTLGQGPEFLTYFQNEAQLEKSRLLSDRFSAERPKGSFSTLEIQRTEQGDSAMYLCASIPRDTYEQYFGPGTRLTVT.

This clonotype was seen many times. CDR3: CASSRDRGPQETQYF. CDR3 bases: TGTGCCAGCAGTCGCGACAGGGGCCCCCAAGAGACCCAGTACTTC. The chain links TRBV12-3 or TRBV12-4 to TRBJ2-5, with TRBD1 identical over 8 bases. The CDR3 contains 15 residues. V trimming: 5 bases; J trimming: 1 base; junction bases outside the gene matches: 6.